These 14 T cell receptor beta chains were all obtained from the same sample, sequenced in a study of T-cell memory formation after mild COVID-19. TCRdb fed the 5' RACE reads into MiXCR, producing one record per CDR3 protein. Here the sample spans about 410,000 distinct CDR3 sequences, about a quarter being singletons. Sequencing was done on a sample of PBMCs or a T cell subset sorted from them (not recorded which). The receptors come from an adult woman who had mild COVID-19 (a few samples of this study predate the infection). Cell type and time point are not known.

This clonotype has more than one count but fewer than ten. V gene TRBV5-1 combines with J gene TRBJ2-5; 8 bases line up with TRBD2. The CDR3 totals 16 residues. Per germline, CDR1 SGHRS and CDR2 YFSETQ. Trimming cost V 3 bases and J 1 base; bases outside gene matches: 8. CDR3 in DNA: TGCGCCAGCAGCTCGGGGGGGCAGGGCATCCAAGAGACCCAGTACTTC. It is translated as CASSSGGQGIQETQYF.

The CDR3 bases are TGCGCCAGCAGTGGACTGGACAGGGGGCCCTCCTACGAGCAGTACTTC. It translates to CASSGLDRGPSYEQYF. This chain joins TRBV10-1 and TRBJ2-7; 11 bases match TRBD1. Trimming cost V 4 bases and J 0 bases; bases outside gene matches: 5. The CDR3 runs 16 residues. The germline CDR1 and CDR2 sequences are WNHNN and SYGVQD (reference sequence).

The chain couples TRBV5-6 to TRBJ1-5; possible D gene TRBD1, 5 bases. The CDR3 runs 12 residues. V was shortened by 0 bases and J by 10 bases, with 8 bases between the two germline ends. CDR1 is SGHDT and CDR2 is YYEEEE in the germline V gene. In DNA, the CDR3 is TGTGCCAGCAGCTTGGGGGACGAACCCCAGCATTTT. Protein product: CASSLGDEPQHF.

This clonotype was seen once. This chain uses TRBV6-1 with TRBJ1-5, with a tentative D call TRBD1 (5 bases). Germline V CDR1 and CDR2: MNHNS, SASEGT. This CDR3 contains 13 residues. V was shortened by 8 bases and J by 9 bases, with 17 bases between the two germline ends. CDR3 amino acids: CASSRDPLLPQHF. In nucleotides, the CDR3 is TGTGCCAGCTCTAGGGACCCCCTCTTGCCCCAGCATTTT.

The V call is TRBV20-1, the J call TRBJ2-3; D possibly corresponds to TRBD2 (5 bases). V lost 0 bases, J lost 2 bases, and 12 bases lay in between. From germline, CDR1 is DFQATT and CDR2 SNEGSKA (reference sequence). This CDR3 spans 15 amino acids. In DNA form, the CDR3 reads TGCAGTGCTAGAGATCCCCAGCGGAACACAGATACGCAGTATTTT. Amino acid sequence: CSARDPQRNTDTQYF.

In DNA, the CDR3 is TGCGCCAGCAGCCAAGATCTACCAGGCTACAATGAGCAGTTCTTC. The encoded protein is CASSQDLPGYNEQFF. J is TRBJ2-1 and V is TRBV4-3; D is unresolved. V was pared by 0 bases and J by 3 bases, with 9 bases between. The CDR3 has 15 residues. CDR1 is LGHNA and CDR2 is YSLEER in the germline V gene.

The chain recombines TRBV7-9 with TRBJ2-5; 8 bases match TRBD1. Germline CDR1 and CDR2: SEHNR and FQNEAQ (reference sequence). This CDR3 contains 16 residues. V was pared by 5 bases and J by 2 bases, with 10 bases of the junction left unmatched. CDR3 DNA: TGTGCCAGCAGCGTCTATCGGGACAGGAGACAAGAGACCCAGTACTTC. Residues: CASSVYRDRRQETQYF.

A few counts support this clonotype. The rearrangement links TRBV5-5 to TRBJ2-1; D is uncertain. Trimming took 6 bases from V and 5 from J, leaving 15 bases between them. The germline V gene encodes CDR1 SGHKS and CDR2 YYEKEE (reference sequence). This CDR3 is 14 amino acids long. The CDR3 loop is CASTFAYMDNEQFF. DNA for the CDR3: TGTGCCAGCACCTTTGCTTATATGGACAATGAGCAGTTCTTC.

V usage is TRBV18 and J usage is TRBJ2-1; 13 bases align to TRBD2. This CDR3 region has 16 residues. Unmatched junction bases numbered 6, after V lost 0 bases and J lost 10 bases. CDR1 and CDR2 (germline): KGHSH, LQKENI. The CDR3, as DNA: TGTGCCAGCTCACCACCCGGACTAGCGGGAGCTATGGAGCAGTTCTTC. It encodes CASSPPGLAGAMEQFF.

The J gene is TRBJ1-3, the V gene TRBV9; no clear D. Germline V gene sequence: CDR1 SGDLS, CDR2 YYNGEE. With 0 bases removed from V and 2 bases from J, the gap between germline ends came to 9 bases. The CDR3 covers 15 residues. In DNA, the CDR3 is TGTGCCAGCAGCGTAGCAGGAATGGCTGGAAACACCATATATTTT. Its translation: CASSVAGMAGNTIYF.

This clonotype appeared a few times. The rearrangement uses TRBV7-2 and TRBJ2-3, with 10 bases aligning to TRBD2. Per germline, CDR1 SGHTA and CDR2 FQGNSA. The CDR3 covers 14 residues. J was trimmed by 10 bases and V by 4 bases; bases with no gene match: 8. The CDR3 nucleotides read TGTGCCAGCAGCTCCCCAGGGAGCGGGAGGGCGCAGTATTTT. This translates into CASSSPGSGRAQYF.

The V call is TRBV7-6, the J call TRBJ2-3; TRBD2 aligns across 10 bases. Germline CDR1 reads SGHVS; CDR2 reads FNYEAQ. V shed 5 bases and J 2 bases; nucleotides not matched to a gene: 7. The CDR3 sequence is 16 residues long. This chain's CDR3 is CASSPSGRFHTDTQYF. The CDR3 DNA sequence: TGTGCCAGCAGCCCTAGCGGGAGATTTCACACAGATACGCAGTATTTT.

This chain links TRBV24-1 with TRBJ1-2; tentative D call: TRBD1 (6 bases). Trimming took 4 bases from V and 1 from J, leaving 9 bases between them. CDR1 KGHDR and CDR2 SFDVKD come from the germline V gene. This CDR3 is built from 14 residues. The CDR3 DNA follows: TGTGCCACCAGTGACCTGGACAGTAACTATGGCTACACCTTC. Translating it yields CATSDLDSNYGYTF.

V gene TRBV29-1 combines with J gene TRBJ1-2; possibly TRBD1 for D (5 bases). V shed 2 bases and J shed 6 bases, with 10 bases lying between them. The CDR3 has 12 amino acids. Germline loops: CDR1 SQVTM, CDR2 ANQGSEA. The CDR3 here is CSVEIRQNGYTF. The CDR3, as DNA: TGCAGCGTTGAAATAAGACAGAATGGCTACACCTTC.